This entry lists 25 T cell receptor beta chains sequenced from one sample in a study of T cells after yellow fever vaccination. In TCRdb, the 5' RACE reads were re-called with MiXCR into one record per CDR3 protein. The sample lists 100,000 to 150,000 distinct CDR3 sequences, roughly 15% seen once, with around 40% in the top ten. The specimen comprised CD8+ T cells sorted from PBMCs, sampled 5 days after the yellow fever booster vaccination. The receptors come from a man aged 18 to 35 who received the YFV17D yellow fever vaccine.

The chain carries TRBV4-3 and TRBJ2-7; tentatively, D is TRBD2 (5 bases). Germline CDR1 and CDR2: LGHNA and YSLEER. The germline V and J ends were trimmed by 0 bases and 11 bases, with 17 bases remaining between them. The CDR3 totals 14 residues. The CDR3 loop is CASSQDREFGKKYF. Written as DNA, the CDR3 is TGCGCCAGCAGCCAAGATAGGGAGTTCGGGAAAAAGTACTTC.

This clonotype was seen repeatedly, ten times or more. The chain links TRBV4-3 to TRBJ2-2; D ambiguous. This CDR3 has 14 residues. The V end was cut by 1 base, the J end by 8 bases, with 11 bases between. Looked up from germline, CDR1 is LGHNA and CDR2 is YSLEER. CDR3 amino acids: CASSQGATRGELFF. The CDR3 coding sequence is TGCGCCAGCAGCCAAGGGGCGACAAGAGGGGAGCTGTTTTTT.

This clonotype was seen more than once but under ten times. The V and J genes are TRBV5-6 and TRBJ2-7; D gene uncertain. The CDR3 covers 11 residues. CDR1 and CDR2 (germline): SGHDT, YYEEEE. Trimming pared 2 bases from V and 4 bases from J, leaving 4 bases between. CDR3 region: CASSFAYEQYF. CDR3 in DNA: TGTGCCAGCAGCTTCGCTTACGAGCAGTACTTC. The variable domain in full, with the rest retrieved from reference TRBV5-6 and TRBJ2-7, is DAGVTQSPTHLIKTRGQQVTLRCSPKSGHDTVSWYQQALGQGPQFIFQYYEEEERQRGNFPDRFSGHQFPNYSSELNVNALLLGDSALYLCASSFAYEQYFGPGTRLTVT.

This clonotype was seen a few times. This chain joins TRBV15 and TRBJ2-5; a weak D match, TRBD1 (6 bases). V shed 5 bases and J shed 1 base, with 8 bases lying between them. This CDR3 has 13 residues. Per the germline V gene, CDR1 is LNHNV and CDR2 is YYDKDF (reference sequence). The CDR3 region has the DNA TGTGCCACCAGCCCGGACAGCCAAGAGACCCAGTACTTC. Translating gives CATSPDSQETQYF.

CDR3 residues: CASRTGTSQETQYF. Here the CDR3 DNA reads TGTGCCAGCAGAACCGGGACTTCCCAAGAGACCCAGTACTTC. This chain links TRBV6-5 with TRBJ2-5, with D perhaps matching TRBD2 (6 bases). CDR3 length equals 14 residues. V was clipped by 6 bases and J by 1 base, with 12 bases between them. Germline CDR1 MNHEY, CDR2 SVGAGI.

This chain joins TRBV7-9 and TRBJ2-5; D tentatively reads TRBD1 or TRBD2 (5 bases each). Trimming pared 5 bases from V and 5 bases from J, leaving 18 bases between. The CDR3 length is 15 residues. Germline CDR1 is SEHNR and CDR2 is FQNEAQ (reference sequence). The CDR3 here is CASSLGTDLGETQYF. CDR3 DNA sequence: TGTGCCAGCAGCCTTGGGACGGACCTTGGGGAGACCCAGTACTTC.

J is TRBJ2-3 and V is TRBV5-4, with D possibly matching TRBD1 (6 bases). Germline-derived CDR1 and CDR2 are SGHNT and YYREEE (reference sequence). Trimming cost V 0 bases and J 1 base, with 9 bases left between them. The CDR3 covers 15 residues. CDR3 nucleotides: TGTGCCAGCAGCTTGGCGGCAGGGGGCACAGATACGCAGTATTTT. This sequence encodes CASSLAAGGTDTQYF.

The genes are TRBV7-3 and TRBJ2-1, with TRBD2 matching over 12 bases. Germline V gene lookup returns CDR1 SGHTA and CDR2 FQGTGA. Trimming took 2 bases from V and 6 from J; bases not matched to a gene: 11. The CDR3 sequence is 18 residues long. CDR3 loop: CASSLSSLLAGGLNEQFF. The CDR3 DNA reads as TGTGCCAGCAGCTTATCCTCTCTACTAGCGGGGGGCCTCAATGAGCAGTTCTTC.

V usage is TRBV24-1 and J usage is TRBJ2-1, with TRBD1 matching over 8 bases. From germline, CDR1 is KGHDR and CDR2 SFDVKD. This CDR3 region has 13 residues. J gave up 3 bases and V 9 bases, and 3 bases lay outside the gene matches. The CDR3 nucleotides are TGTGCCACCTCACAGGGGGGCTACAATGAGCAGTTCTTC. Its translation: CATSQGGYNEQFF.

V usage is TRBV7-8 and J usage is TRBJ2-7; D not resolved. The length of the CDR3 is 14 residues. The ends were cut back, 1 base at V and 2 bases at J, with 9 bases in the middle. Looked up from germline, CDR1 is SGHVS and CDR2 is FQNEAQ. CDR3 sequence: CASSLGGRTYEQYF. The CDR3 DNA follows: TGTGCCAGCAGCTTAGGTGGCAGGACCTACGAGCAGTACTTC.

This clonotype was found a few times. The chain joins TRBV10-2 to TRBJ1-2; the D is unclear. Deletions cut 0 bases from V and 2 bases from J, with 10 bases between. CDR1 is WSHSY, CDR2 SAAADI, per germline. There are 15 residues in the CDR3. Here the CDR3 DNA reads TGCGCCAGCAGTGAGTCGTGGCAGCTAAACTATGGCTACACCTTC. This translates into CASSESWQLNYGYTF.

The genes are TRBV4-3 and TRBJ2-2; 8 bases line up with TRBD2. The CDR3 extends over 21 amino acids. Germline CDR1 and CDR2: LGHNA and YSLEER. Trimming at V came to 3 bases and at J to 1 base, leaving 19 bases not matched to a gene. CDR3 sequence (DNA): TGCGCCAGCAGCCAGTCCCACCGGGGGGGAGGGTCTCGGCAGAACACCGGGGAGCTGTTTTTT. Its translation: CASSQSHRGGGSRQNTGELFF.

This clonotype was found a few times. The CDR3 loop is CSASNVLARTDTQYF. CDR3 nucleotide sequence: TGCAGTGCTAGTAATGTCCTAGCCAGGACAGATACGCAGTATTTT. The chain is built from TRBV20-1 and TRBJ2-3; weak D call: TRBD2 (5 bases). V dropped 3 bases and J dropped 3 bases, with 16 bases sitting between them. This CDR3 is built from 15 residues. Germline CDR1 is DFQATT and CDR2 is SNEGSKA (reference sequence).

The chain joins TRBV7-9 to TRBJ2-5; D gene ambiguous. The V and J ends lost 7 bases and 0 bases respectively, with 18 bases between them. Germline V gene data show CDR1 as SEHNR and CDR2 as FQNEAQ (reference sequence). The CDR3 is 16 amino acids. CDR3 sequence (DNA): TGTGCCAGCACCCTTCTGGACGCCTCGTACCAAGAGACCCAGTACTTC. Amino acid sequence: CASTLLDASYQETQYF.

The chain is built from TRBV7-9 and TRBJ2-4; TRBD1 aligns across 7 bases. V was pared by 5 bases and J by 15 bases, with 7 bases of the junction left unmatched. The V gene's germline CDR1 is SEHNR and CDR2 FQNEAQ (reference sequence). CDR3 length equals 11 residues. The CDR3 loop reads CASSARQGWYF. The CDR3 DNA sequence: TGTGCCAGCAGCGCCCGACAGGGATGGTACTTC.

The chain combines TRBV6-5 with TRBJ2-4, with TRBD1 as a possible D gene (5 bases). The V end was cut by 0 bases, the J end by 5 bases, with 8 bases between. CDR3 size: 14 residues. Germline V gives CDR1 MNHEY, CDR2 SVGAGI. The CDR3 DNA reads as TGTGCCAGCAGTTACTCAGACAGCCAAAACATTCAGTACTTC. This sequence encodes CASSYSDSQNIQYF.

The J gene is TRBJ1-2, the V gene TRBV4-2; unclear D gene. From germline, CDR1 is LGHNA and CDR2 YNFKEQ. CDR3 size: 12 residues. With 2 bases removed from V and 6 bases from J, the gap between germline ends came to 7 bases. The CDR3 is CASSQPTNGYTF. CDR3 in DNA: TGTGCCAGCAGCCAACCCACTAATGGCTACACCTTC.

This clonotype was found once. This chain joins TRBV11-2 and TRBJ2-1; D possibly matches TRBD1 or TRBD2 (5 bases each). This CDR3 spans 12 amino acids. CDR1 and CDR2 from the germline V gene are SGHAT and FQNNGV. The ends were cut back, 2 bases at V and 12 bases at J, with 11 bases in the middle. CDR3 region: CASSLTGDVQFF. CDR3 coding DNA: TGTGCCAGCAGCTTAACCGGGGACGTGCAGTTCTTC.

In this sample, this clonotype turned up a few times. CDR3 DNA: TGTGCCAGCAGCTTAGGCCGGGACTCCGGGGGGTCCTACGAGCAGTACGTC. Amino acids: CASSLGRDSGGSYEQYV. The chain couples TRBV11-2 to TRBJ2-7; TRBD2 agrees at 7 bases. V shed 1 base, J shed 1 base, and the junction held 10 bases outside the gene matches. Germline CDR1 reads SGHAT; CDR2 reads FQNNGV. CDR3 size: 17 residues.

As regards this clonotype: Given a much more abundant clone one base away, this may be a read error. The V gene is TRBV7-8, the J gene TRBJ2-7; 8 positions match TRBD1. The CDR3 is 15 residues long. V gave up 4 bases and J gave up 6 bases; unmatched junction bases: 11. Per germline, CDR1 SGHVS and CDR2 FQNEAQ. CDR3 region: CASSSPLSGTGEQYF. The CDR3 DNA follows: TGTGCCAGCAGCTCACCCCTCTCCGGGACAGGCGAGCAGTACTTC.

The rearrangement joins TRBV27 to TRBJ2-7, with D uncertain. The germline V gene has CDR1 MNHEY and CDR2 SMNVEV (reference sequence). Trimming took 2 bases from V and 0 from J, leaving 11 bases between them. The CDR3 is 15 amino acids. The DNA for the CDR3 is TGTGCCAGCAGTTTAGGTACTTATAGCTCCTACGAGCAGTACTTC. Protein: CASSLGTYSSYEQYF.

The chain recombines TRBV4-3 with TRBJ2-7, with no clear D. V was cut by 0 bases and J by 0 bases, with 12 bases left in between. CDR3 size: 16 residues. Germline loops: CDR1 LGHNA, CDR2 YSLEER. This CDR3 is CASSQEVPTSSYEQYF. The CDR3 DNA is TGCGCCAGCAGCCAAGAGGTACCTACGAGCTCCTACGAGCAGTACTTC.

This clonotype was found a few times. The chain uses TRBV3-1 and TRBJ1-1, with TRBD1 matching over 8 bases. CDR1 and CDR2 from the germline V gene are LGHDT and YNNKEL (reference sequence). The CDR3 is 19 residues long. With V trimmed by 3 bases and J by 4 bases, 19 bases remained unmatched. The CDR3 protein is CASSQIFGTGKRSGTEAFF. DNA for the CDR3: TGTGCCAGCAGCCAGATATTCGGGACAGGAAAAAGGTCGGGCACTGAAGCTTTCTTT.

The genes are TRBV28 and TRBJ1-1, with D maybe TRBD1 (5 bases). V was trimmed by 3 bases and J by 6 bases, leaving 17 bases between them. The CDR3 sequence is 15 residues long. Germline V CDR1 and CDR2: MDHEN, SYDVKM. The CDR3, as DNA: TGTGCCAGCAGTTTGGAAATGGGGCTGAATGCTGAAGCTTTCTTT. It is translated as CASSLEMGLNAEAFF.

The chain carries TRBV27 and TRBJ2-7; 9 bases match TRBD1. Trimming cost V 5 bases and J 6 bases; bases outside gene matches: 8. CDR3 length: 14 residues. Germline V gives CDR1 MNHEY, CDR2 SMNVEV (reference sequence). The CDR3: CASSAGDRDFEQYF. CDR3 DNA sequence: TGTGCCAGCAGTGCCGGGGACAGGGACTTCGAGCAGTACTTC.